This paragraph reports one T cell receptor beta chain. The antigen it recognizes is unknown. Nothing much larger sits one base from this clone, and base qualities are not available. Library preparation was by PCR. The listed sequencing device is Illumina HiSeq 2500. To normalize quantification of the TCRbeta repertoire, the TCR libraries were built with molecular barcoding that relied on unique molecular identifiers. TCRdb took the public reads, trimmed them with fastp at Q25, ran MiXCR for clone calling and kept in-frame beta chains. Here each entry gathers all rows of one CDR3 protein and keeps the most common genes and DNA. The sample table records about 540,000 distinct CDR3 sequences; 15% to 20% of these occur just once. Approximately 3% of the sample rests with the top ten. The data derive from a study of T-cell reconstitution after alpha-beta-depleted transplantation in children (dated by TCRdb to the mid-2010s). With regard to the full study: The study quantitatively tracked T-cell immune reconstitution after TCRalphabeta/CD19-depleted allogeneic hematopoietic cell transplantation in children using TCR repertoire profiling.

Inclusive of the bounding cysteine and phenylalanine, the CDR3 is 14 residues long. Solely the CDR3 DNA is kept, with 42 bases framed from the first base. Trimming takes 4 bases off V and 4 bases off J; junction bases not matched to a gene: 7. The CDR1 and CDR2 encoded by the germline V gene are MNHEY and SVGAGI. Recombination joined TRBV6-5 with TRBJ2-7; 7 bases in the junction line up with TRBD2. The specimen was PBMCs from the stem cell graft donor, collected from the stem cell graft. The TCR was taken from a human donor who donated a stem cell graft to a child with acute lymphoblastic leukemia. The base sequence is TGTGCCAGCAGTTTCAACCGCGGGAGTTACGAGCAGTACTTC. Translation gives CASSFNRGSYEQYF.